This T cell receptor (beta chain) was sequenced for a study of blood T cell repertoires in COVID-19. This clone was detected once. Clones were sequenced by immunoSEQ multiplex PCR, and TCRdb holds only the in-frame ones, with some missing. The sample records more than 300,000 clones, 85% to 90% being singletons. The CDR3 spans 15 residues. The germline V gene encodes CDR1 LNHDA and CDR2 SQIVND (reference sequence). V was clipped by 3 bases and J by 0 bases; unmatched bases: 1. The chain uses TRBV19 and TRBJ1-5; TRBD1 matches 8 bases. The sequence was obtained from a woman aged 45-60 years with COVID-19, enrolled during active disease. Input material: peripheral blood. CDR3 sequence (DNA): TGTGCCAGTAGTATCCAGGGGGCTAGCAATCAGCCCCAGCATTTT. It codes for CASSIQGASNQPQHF.